A selection of T cell receptor beta chains follows, all from one sample in a study of shared clonotypes between healthy human individuals. Sequencing was performed with immunoSEQ multiplex PCR; in TCRdb, only in-frame clones are kept and a portion is missing. The table has about 2,100,000 clones, 85% to 95% seen once; the top ten hold roughly 1.7%. Sequencing was done on a sample of naive CD8+ T cells from PBMCs. These receptors all stem from a young man in good health. Some clones in this sample may be carry-over from other donors' samples. The CDR3 runs from the conserved cysteine through the conserved F or W. D genes are given only for firm matches.

v_call,d_call,j_call,cdr3_aa,cdr3_nt
TRBV28,.,TRBJ1-2,CASSLHRVYGYTF,TGTGCCAGCAGTTTACACAGGGTCTATGGCTACACCTTC
TRBV7-9,TRBD2,TRBJ2-3,CASSLGGWRESELTDTQYF,TGTGCCAGCAGCTTAGGCGGGTGGCGGGAGTCTGAGTTGACAGATACGCAGTATTTT
TRBV7-8,.,TRBJ2-7,CASSPGPNPLEQYF,TGTGCCAGCAGCCCGGGACCAAACCCACTCGAGCAGTACTTC
TRBV13,TRBD1,TRBJ1-4,CASSWGTEHEKLFF,TGTGCCAGCAGCTGGGGGACAGAACATGAAAAACTGTTTTTT
TRBV7-9,.,TRBJ2-5,CASSPTTVEETQYF,TGTGCCAGCAGCCCTACGACTGTCGAAGAGACCCAGTACTTC
TRBV4-3,.,TRBJ2-3,CASSPRVGGTDTQYF,TGCGCCAGCAGCCCCCGGGTCGGGGGCACAGATACGCAGTATTTT
TRBV19,.,TRBJ2-2,CASSALALVGVNTGELFF,TGTGCCAGTAGTGCCTTGGCGTTGGTGGGAGTTAACACCGGGGAGCTGTTTTTT
TRBV11-3,TRBD2,TRBJ2-1,CASSSRLAGLHSGEQFF,TGTGCCAGCAGCTCCAGACTAGCGGGGCTACACAGCGGCGAGCAGTTCTTC
TRBV9,.,TRBJ2-7,CASSVSGISSYEQYF,TGTGCCAGCAGCGTTTCGGGGATCAGCTCCTACGAGCAGTACTTC
TRBV7-9,TRBD1,TRBJ2-7,CASSLAKGQGYEQYF,TGTGCCAGCAGCTTAGCAAAGGGACAGGGCTACGAGCAGTACTTC
TRBV7-9,.,TRBJ2-7,CASQDSTSYEQYF,TGTGCCTCCCAGGATTCCACCTCCTACGAGCAGTACTTC